This T cell receptor (beta chain) was recorded in a study of monozygotic twins with inflammatory bowel disease. This CDR3 is 14 amino acids long. Germline V gene data show CDR1 as ENHRY and CDR2 as SYGVKD. One entry per CDR3 protein, without DNA, is what TCRdb gives after re-calling the 5' RACE reads. The specimen's table records roughly 160,000 distinct CDR3 sequences. The sequencing sample was made of blood. The genes are TRBV10-3 and TRBJ1-1; there is no DNA to check the TCRdb D call of TRBD1. The TCR sequence derives from a human donor with ulcerative colitis or Crohn's disease, or a healthy co-twin of an affected twin (not recorded which). CDR3 protein: CAISGTGFGTEAFF.